What follows are 18 T cell receptor beta chains derived from one specimen sequenced in a study of blood T cell repertoires in COVID-19. Method: immunoSEQ multiplex PCR; TCRdb's copy keeps in-frame clones and lacks some. The sample has about 240,000 clones, 85% seen once. The sequencing sample was made of peripheral blood. The origin of the receptors is a woman between 55 and 75 years old with active or convalescent COVID-19.

The V call is TRBV28, the J call TRBJ2-5, with 7 bases lining up with TRBD1. Germline V CDR1 and CDR2: MDHEN, SYDVKM. Trimming took 6 bases from V and 1 from J; bases not matched to a gene: 8. The length of the CDR3 is 15 residues. The DNA for the CDR3 is TGTGCCAGCAGCCCGGGACAGAAGATCCAAGAGACCCAGTACTTC. Its protein is CASSPGQKIQETQYF.

V is TRBV11-3 and J is TRBJ2-1, with 8 nucleotides matching TRBD1. Trimming removed 5 bases from V and 5 bases from J; junction bases left unmatched: 11. The CDR3 covers 16 residues. Germline CDR1 SGHNT, CDR2 YENEEA. The CDR3 DNA follows: TGTGCCAGCAGCCGGCCCCTAACAGGGGGAGACAATGAGCAGTTCTTC. Protein: CASSRPLTGGDNEQFF.

The rearrangement links TRBV11-2 to TRBJ2-1, with D perhaps TRBD2 (6 bases). The CDR3 is 13 residues long. Germline lookup yields CDR1 SGHAT and CDR2 FQNNGV. V lost 5 bases and J lost 3, with 8 bases in between. The CDR3 loop reads CASSPGLYNEQFF. CDR3 DNA: TGTGCCAGCAGCCCGGGACTCTACAATGAGCAGTTCTTC.

This sequence joins TRBV5-1 and TRBJ2-5; TRBD2 might be the D (6 bases). The CDR3 contains 15 residues. Germline CDR1 reads SGHRS; CDR2 reads YFSETQ. V lost 6 bases, J lost 1 base, and 16 bases lay in between. The CDR3 sequence: CASTWGGLVQETQYF. In nucleotides, the CDR3 is TGCGCCAGCACGTGGGGAGGCCTCGTCCAAGAGACCCAGTACTTC.

The chain uses TRBV2 and TRBJ2-1; 10 positions agree with TRBD1. Looked up from germline, CDR1 is SNHLY and CDR2 is FYNNEI. V dropped 4 bases and J dropped 9; count of bases not matched to a gene: 9. The CDR3 extends over 15 amino acids. DNA of the CDR3: TGTGCCAGCAGTGGTGGACAGGGGGGTAGGGCTGAGCAGTTCTTC. Protein: CASSGGQGGRAEQFF.

J is TRBJ1-2 and V is TRBV25-1; perhaps TRBD1 as D (5 bases). The CDR3 totals 11 residues. The germline gives CDR1 MGHDK, CDR2 SYGVNS. The V gene lost 8 bases and the J gene lost 6 bases, with 10 bases spanning the gap. This CDR3 is CASGAGNGYTF. The CDR3 nucleotides read TGTGCCAGCGGGGCAGGGAATGGCTACACCTTC.

The chain uses TRBV6-6 and TRBJ1-5; unclear D gene. Germline V CDR1 and CDR2: MNHNY, SVGAGI (reference sequence). This CDR3 contains 14 residues. Between the trimmed V and J ends, which lost 6 bases and 0 bases, there was a span of 9 bases. The CDR3 protein is CASRLRDSNQPQHF. The CDR3 DNA reads as TGTGCCAGCAGACTACGAGATAGCAATCAGCCCCAGCATTTT.

The J gene is TRBJ2-1, the V gene TRBV11-3, with TRBD2 matching over 9 bases. Germline loops: CDR1 SGHNT, CDR2 YENEEA. The length of the CDR3 is 16 residues. Trimming cost V 1 base and J 6 bases; bases outside gene matches: 7. The CDR3, as DNA: TGTGCCAGCAGCTTAGTGGGAGCGGGAGGAGGCAATGAGCAGTTCTTC. Encoded protein: CASSLVGAGGGNEQFF. The full variable domain, rest sourced from reference TRBV11-3 and TRBJ2-1, is EAGVVQSPRYKIIEKKQPVAFWCNPISGHNTLYWYLQNLGQGPELLIRYENEEAVDDSQLPKDRFSAERLKGVDSTLKIQPAELGDSAVYLCASSLVGAGGGNEQFFGPGTRLTVL.

J is TRBJ2-7 and V is TRBV10-2; 7 bases align to TRBD2. CDR1 is WSHSY and CDR2 is SAAADI in the germline V gene. The CDR3 is 15 residues long. Trimming removed 8 bases from V and 0 bases from J; junction bases left unmatched: 10. The CDR3 coding sequence is TGCGCCAGCGGAGGCGGGGGTGCAAGCTCCTACGAGCAGTACGTC. As protein: CASGGGGASSYEQYV.

This clone was observed a single time. CDR3 protein: CASSQERAVTGYTF. The CDR3 bases are TGTGCCAGCAGCCAAGAAAGAGCGGTTACTGGCTACACCTTC. The chain has TRBV4-2 and TRBJ1-2; D is ambiguous. Trimming left V 0 bases short and J 7 bases short, with 12 bases between. This CDR3 is 14 amino acids long. The V gene's germline CDR1 is LGHNA and CDR2 YNFKEQ.

This clone was recorded a few times. The chain has TRBV6-6 and TRBJ2-2, with D possibly TRBD2 on 6 matching bases. Germline V CDR1 and CDR2: MNHNY, SVGAGI (reference sequence). This CDR3 is 16 amino acids long. V was trimmed by 2 bases and J by 3 bases, leaving 13 bases between them. The CDR3 DNA is TGTGCCAGCAGTTACCAGGGTACGGGGGACACCGGGGAGCTGTTTTTT. It encodes CASSYQGTGDTGELFF.

V usage is TRBV14 and J usage is TRBJ2-7; 12 bases fit TRBD1. Germline V lookup: CDR1 SGHDN, CDR2 FVKESK. There are 16 residues in the CDR3. The CDR3 loop reads CASSQTGTGGSHEQYV. The CDR3 DNA reads TGTGCCAGCAGCCAAACCGGGACAGGGGGCTCCCACGAGCAGTACGTC.

V usage is TRBV7-6 and J usage is TRBJ2-3; TRBD1 matches 10 bases. From germline, CDR1 is SGHVS and CDR2 FNYEAQ. The CDR3 loop spans 15 amino acids. The V gene end was trimmed by 2 bases and the J gene end by 5 bases; junction bases not matched to a gene: 4. The CDR3 nucleotides read TGTGCCAGCAGCTTAATAGGACAGGGGGGAGATACGCAGTATTTT. Translation gives CASSLIGQGGDTQYF.

The V gene is TRBV6-5, the J gene TRBJ2-7, with D possibly TRBD2 on 5 matching bases. The CDR3 loop spans 14 amino acids. CDR1 and CDR2 from the germline V gene are MNHEY and SVGAGI. Trimming stripped 6 bases from V and 5 bases from J, with 17 bases between. Here the CDR3 DNA reads TGTGCCAGCAGGAGAGCTGGGGAGAGCAACGAGCAGTACGTC. Its protein is CASRRAGESNEQYV.

The chain recombines TRBV5-1 with TRBJ2-3; the match to TRBD2 covers 10 bases. The CDR3 is 14 residues long. CDR1 and CDR2 from the germline V gene are SGHRS and YFSETQ. Trimming cost V 4 bases and J 8 bases; bases outside gene matches: 7. This CDR3 is CASSLQPSGGTQYF. The DNA of the CDR3 is TGCGCCAGCAGCCTACAACCTAGCGGGGGTACGCAGTATTTT.

In DNA, the CDR3 is TGTGCCAGCAGCTTCGGGACTAGCGGTTACAATGAGCAGTTCTTC. Its protein is CASSFGTSGYNEQFF. J is TRBJ2-1 and V is TRBV7-2; 11 bases agree with TRBD2. The CDR3 length is 15 residues. The germline V gene encodes CDR1 SGHTA and CDR2 FQGNSA. V dropped 3 bases and J dropped 4; count of bases not matched to a gene: 2.

This sequence joins TRBV11-3 and TRBJ1-2, with 7 bases aligning to TRBD1. CDR1 is SGHNT and CDR2 is YENEEA in the germline V gene. The ends lost 5 bases at V and 0 bases at J; junction bases unmatched: 12. The CDR3 is 17 amino acids. The CDR3 reads CASSPRGGPLANYGYTF. For the CDR3, the DNA is TGTGCCAGCAGCCCAAGAGGGGGCCCGTTAGCTAACTATGGCTACACCTTC.

The CDR3 region is CSGADSPIEQYF. Written as DNA, the CDR3 is TGCAGCGGAGCTGATTCCCCCATCGAGCAGTACTTC. This chain links TRBV29-1 with TRBJ2-7; D uncertain. Germline CDR1 and CDR2: SQVTM and ANQGSEA. Between the trimmed V and J ends, which lost 7 bases and 6 bases, there was a span of 16 bases. The CDR3 is 12 residues long.